The next 12 T cell receptor beta chains were all read from a single sample in a study of T cell repertoires in cytomegalovirus infection. TCRdb itself ran the reads through MiXCR, one entry per CDR3 protein. The table has a few hundred thousand distinct CDR3 sequences, roughly 29% seen once; the top ten hold around 20%. The antigens these receptors bind are not known. Sequencing used cultured PBMCs, obtained from culture after CMV antigen stimulation. The receptors were sampled from a human donor in good health (CMV status not recorded). Some clones in this sample may be carry-over from other donors' samples.

The chain uses TRBV12-3 or TRBV12-4 and TRBJ2-7; D assignment may be TRBD1 or TRBD2 (5 bases each). The CDR3 consists of 15 residues. The ends were cut back, 6 bases at V and 1 base at J, with 16 bases in the middle. The CDR3 DNA sequence: TGTGCCAGCAGCGCCAGGGTCTCGGGGTCCTACGAGCAGTACTTC. This encodes CASSARVSGSYEQYF.

Comments on this clonotype: The junction departs from germline at one end; a sequencing error may be responsible. The chain employs TRBV18 and TRBJ1-4; D not certain. The CDR3 length is 15 residues. The germline gives CDR1 KGHSH, CDR2 LQKENI. In DNA, the CDR3 is TGTGCCAGTTCACCTTCGGCGGCGGCTAATGAAAAACTGTTTTTT. This codes for CASSPSAAANEKLFF.

Comment on this clonotype: One end of the junction fails to match germline, which may point to a read error. The gene calls are TRBV7-7 and TRBJ1-1, with 8 bases aligning to TRBD1. CDR1 and CDR2 from the germline V gene are SSHAT and FNYEAQ (reference sequence). The CDR3 spans 19 residues. The CDR3 DNA sequence: TGTGCTAGCAGCTTTATTCACTTCCGGGACAGGAGCATGAACACTGAAGCTTTCTTT. Translated: CASSFIHFRDRSMNTEAFF.

CDR3 bases: TGTGCCAGCGACCCCGGGACAGGGATGTACTTC. Its translation is CASDPGTGMYF. The chain links TRBV28 to TRBJ2-5, with 9 bases identical to TRBD1. J lost 13 bases, V lost 8 bases, and 8 bases had no gene match. Germline V CDR1 and CDR2: MDHEN, SYDVKM. CDR3 size: 11 residues.

This clonotype turned up a few times. This chain's CDR3 is CASSGHSSYNEQFF. CDR3 DNA: TGTGCCAGCAGCGGGCACAGCTCCTACAATGAGCAGTTCTTC. The J gene is TRBJ2-1, the V gene TRBV11-3; D is unresolved. The length of the CDR3 is 14 residues. Per germline, CDR1 SGHNT and CDR2 YENEEA. The V and J ends lost 5 bases and 0 bases respectively, with 8 bases between them. Variable domain in full (rest from reference TRBV11-3 and TRBJ2-1): EAGVVQSPRYKIIEKKQPVAFWCNPISGHNTLYWYLQNLGQGPELLIRYENEEAVDDSQLPKDRFSAERLKGVDSTLKIQPAELGDSAVYLCASSGHSSYNEQFFGPGTRLTVL.

This clonotype was observed a few times. This chain joins TRBV7-9 and TRBJ2-7, with TRBD1 matching over 10 bases. Trimming at V came to 0 bases and at J to 5 bases, leaving 19 bases not matched to a gene. The CDR3 extends over 20 amino acids. CDR1 SEHNR and CDR2 FQNEAQ come from the germline V gene (reference sequence). The CDR3 DNA sequence: TGTGCCAGCAGCTTAGCCCTCGGCGGGACAGGGGCTGGAAGAATCCACGAGCAGTACTTC. Its translation: CASSLALGGTGAGRIHEQYF.

The table lists this clonotype with a few counts. The chain links TRBV29-1 to TRBJ2-1; TRBD2 is a possible D gene (5 bases). The CDR3 totals 11 residues. Germline loops: CDR1 SQVTM, CDR2 ANQGSEA. The CDR3: CTFGGSNEQFF. As DNA, the CDR3 is TGCACTTTCGGAGGCTCCAATGAGCAGTTCTTC.

The rearrangement uses TRBV2 and TRBJ1-1; D not certain. V was shortened by 2 bases and J by 2 bases, with 12 bases between the two germline ends. This CDR3 has 15 amino acids. Germline CDR1 is SNHLY and CDR2 is FYNNEI. CDR3: CASSESRRENTEAFF. The CDR3 nucleotides are TGTGCCAGCAGTGAATCTCGCCGAGAAAACACTGAAGCTTTCTTT.

The V call is TRBV6-8, the J call TRBJ1-5, with 9 bases aligning to TRBD1. CDR3 length: 12 amino acids. Per germline, CDR1 MNHGY and CDR2 SAAAGT. The trim removed 9 bases at V and 4 bases at J, leaving 1 base unmatched. The CDR3 nucleotides read TGTGCCAGGGGACAGGGAAATCAGCCCCAGCATTTT. It codes for CARGQGNQPQHF.

This clonotype was detected a few times. V usage is TRBV19 and J usage is TRBJ2-5, with D perhaps matching TRBD1 or TRBD2 (5 bases each). The CDR3 runs 16 residues. Trimming took off 3 bases at V and 5 bases at J, with 19 bases between the two ends. Per germline, CDR1 LNHDA and CDR2 SQIVND (reference sequence). This CDR3 is CASSMDVTERGETQYF. Written as DNA, the CDR3 is TGTGCCAGTAGTATGGACGTGACAGAAAGAGGGGAGACCCAGTACTTC.

V and J are TRBV19 and TRBJ1-5; the D gene is possibly TRBD1 (5 bases). There are 16 residues in the CDR3. Germline assignment: CDR1 LNHDA and CDR2 SQIVND (reference sequence). With 3 bases removed from V and 7 bases from J, the gap between germline ends came to 19 bases. The CDR3 nucleotides read TGTGCCAGTAGTATCCCCCGGGGGAACGCTCGGCAGCCCCAGCATTTT. Translated, it gives CASSIPRGNARQPQHF.

This sequence joins TRBV15 and TRBJ2-3; TRBD2 might be the D (5 bases). The CDR3 runs to 14 residues. The V gene lost 5 bases and the J gene lost 2 bases, with 11 bases spanning the gap. Germline assignment: CDR1 LNHNV and CDR2 YYDKDF (reference sequence). CDR3 in amino acids: CATSGADYTDTQYF. The CDR3 DNA reads as TGTGCCACCAGCGGAGCGGATTACACAGATACGCAGTATTTT.